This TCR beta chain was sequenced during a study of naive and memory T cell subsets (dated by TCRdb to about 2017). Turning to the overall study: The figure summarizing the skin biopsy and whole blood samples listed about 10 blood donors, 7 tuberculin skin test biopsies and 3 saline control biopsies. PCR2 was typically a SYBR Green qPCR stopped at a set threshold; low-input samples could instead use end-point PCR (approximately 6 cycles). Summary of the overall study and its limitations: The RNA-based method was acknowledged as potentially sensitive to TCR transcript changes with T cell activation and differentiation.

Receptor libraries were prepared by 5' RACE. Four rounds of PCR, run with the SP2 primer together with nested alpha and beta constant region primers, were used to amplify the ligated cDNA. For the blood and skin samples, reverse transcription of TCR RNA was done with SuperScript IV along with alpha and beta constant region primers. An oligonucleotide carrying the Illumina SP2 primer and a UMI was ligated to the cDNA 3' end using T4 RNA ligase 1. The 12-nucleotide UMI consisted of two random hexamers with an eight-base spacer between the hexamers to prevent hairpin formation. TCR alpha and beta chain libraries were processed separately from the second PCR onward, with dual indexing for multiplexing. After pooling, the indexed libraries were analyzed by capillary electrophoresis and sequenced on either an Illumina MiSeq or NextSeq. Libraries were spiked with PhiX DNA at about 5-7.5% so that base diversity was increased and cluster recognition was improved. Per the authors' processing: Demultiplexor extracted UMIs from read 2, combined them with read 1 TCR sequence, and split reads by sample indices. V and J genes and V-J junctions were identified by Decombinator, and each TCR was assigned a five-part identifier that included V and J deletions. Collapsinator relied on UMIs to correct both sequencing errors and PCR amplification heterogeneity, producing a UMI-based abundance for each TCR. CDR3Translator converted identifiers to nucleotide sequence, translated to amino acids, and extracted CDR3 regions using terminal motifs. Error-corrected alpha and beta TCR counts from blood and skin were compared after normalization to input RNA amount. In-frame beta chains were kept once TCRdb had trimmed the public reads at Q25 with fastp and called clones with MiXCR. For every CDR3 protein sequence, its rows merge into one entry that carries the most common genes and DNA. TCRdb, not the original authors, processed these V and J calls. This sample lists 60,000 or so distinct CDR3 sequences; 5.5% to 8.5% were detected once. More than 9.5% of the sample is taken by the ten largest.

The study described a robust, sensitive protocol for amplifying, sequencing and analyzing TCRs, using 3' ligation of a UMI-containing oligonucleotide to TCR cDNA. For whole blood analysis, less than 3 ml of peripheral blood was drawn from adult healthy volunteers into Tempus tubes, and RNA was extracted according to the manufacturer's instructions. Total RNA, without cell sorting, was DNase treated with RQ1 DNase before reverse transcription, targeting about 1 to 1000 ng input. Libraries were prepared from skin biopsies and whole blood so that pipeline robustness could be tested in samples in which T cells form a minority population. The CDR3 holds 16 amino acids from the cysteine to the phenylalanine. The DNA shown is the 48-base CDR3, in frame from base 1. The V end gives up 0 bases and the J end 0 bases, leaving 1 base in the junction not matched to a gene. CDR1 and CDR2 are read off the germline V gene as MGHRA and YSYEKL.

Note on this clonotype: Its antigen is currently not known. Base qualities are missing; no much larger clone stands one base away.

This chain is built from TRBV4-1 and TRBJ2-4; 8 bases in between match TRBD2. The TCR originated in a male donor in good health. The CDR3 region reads CASSQDLAGAKNIQYF. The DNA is TGCGCCAGCAGCCAAGACCTAGCGGGAGCCAAAAACATTCAGTACTTC.